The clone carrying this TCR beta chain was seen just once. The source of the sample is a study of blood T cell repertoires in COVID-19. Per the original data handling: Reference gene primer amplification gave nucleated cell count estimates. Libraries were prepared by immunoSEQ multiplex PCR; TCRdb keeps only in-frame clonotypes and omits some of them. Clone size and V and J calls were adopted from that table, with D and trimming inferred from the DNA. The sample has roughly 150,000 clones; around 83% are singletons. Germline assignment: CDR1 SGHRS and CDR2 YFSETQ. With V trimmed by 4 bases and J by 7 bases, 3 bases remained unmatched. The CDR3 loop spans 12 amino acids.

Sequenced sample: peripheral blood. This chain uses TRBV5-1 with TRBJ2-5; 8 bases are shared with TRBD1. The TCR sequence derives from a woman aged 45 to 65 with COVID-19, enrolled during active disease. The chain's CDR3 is CASSTGQGTQYF. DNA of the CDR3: TGCGCCAGCAGCACCGGACAGGGGACCCAGTACTTC. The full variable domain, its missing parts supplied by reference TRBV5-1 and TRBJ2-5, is KAGVTQTPRYLIKTRGQQVTLSCSPISGHRSVSWYQQTPGQGLQFLFEYFSETQRNKGNFPGRFSGRQFSNSRSEMNVSTLELGDSALYLCASSTGQGTQYFGPGTRLLVL.